This passage covers 31 T cell receptor beta chains from one sample sequenced in a study of human T cells and chemical hapten exposure. TCRdb reprocessed the RACE reads with MiXCR, giving one entry per CDR3 protein. The sample has 150,000 to 200,000 distinct CDR3 sequences; 25% to 35% are singletons. The time point here: patch test 3, about 24 weeks after DPC sensitization. The sample's treatment: therapeutic diphenylcyclopropenone sensitization with weekly scalp DPC. The input for sequencing was whole blood, taken in connection with sensitization to the hapten diphenylcyclopropenone (DPC). These TCRs come from a woman between 18 and 29 years old with alopecia areata. Some clones in this sample may be carry-over from other donors' samples.

The V call is TRBV3-1, the J call TRBJ2-1; 10 positions match TRBD2. Trimming removed 7 bases from V and 8 bases from J; junction bases left unmatched: 5. This CDR3 region has 13 residues. Germline loops: CDR1 LGHDT, CDR2 YNNKEL (reference sequence). CDR3 protein: CASKRGTSDEQFF. The CDR3 DNA follows: TGTGCCAGCAAAAGGGGGACTAGCGATGAGCAGTTCTTC.

This clonotype showed up many times. V gene TRBV7-6 combines with J gene TRBJ2-7; a possible D gene is TRBD2 (5 bases). Germline loops: CDR1 SGHVS, CDR2 FNYEAQ. V was cut by 0 bases and J by 2 bases, with 5 bases left in between. The CDR3 is 13 residues long. The CDR3 nucleotides are TGTGCCAGCAGCTTAGCTAGCGCCTACGAGCAGTACTTC. This gives the protein CASSLASAYEQYF.

This clonotype has a count of ten or more. V is TRBV29-1 and J is TRBJ2-5; D could derive from TRBD1 or TRBD2 (5 bases each). V gave up 7 bases and J gave up 5 bases, with 14 bases separating them. Germline CDR1 reads SQVTM; CDR2 reads ANQGSEA. The CDR3 length is 12 residues. In DNA, the CDR3 is TGCAGCGGCCTGCTAGAGGGGGAGACCCAGTACTTC. It yields the protein CSGLLEGETQYF. The variable domain in full, completed from reference TRBV29-1 and TRBJ2-5, reads SAVISQKPSRDICQRGTSLTIQCQVDSQVTMMFWYRQQPGQSLTLIATANQGSEATYESGFVIDKFPISRPNLTFSTLTVSNMSPEDSSIYLCSGLLEGETQYFGPGTRLLVL.

This clonotype has just a few counts. The CDR3 loop is CASSSTRDRFEQYF. In nucleotides, the CDR3 is TGTGCCAGCAGCTCCACGCGGGACCGTTTCGAGCAGTACTTC. V and J are TRBV11-2 and TRBJ2-7, with D possibly TRBD2 on 6 matching bases. The CDR3 has 14 residues. Germline V CDR1 and CDR2: SGHAT, FQNNGV. V was clipped by 4 bases and J by 6 bases, with 16 bases between them.

The table lists this clonotype with many counts. This chain connects TRBV7-9 to TRBJ2-7, with 11 positions matching TRBD2. The CDR3 length is 15 residues. The V gene end was trimmed by 4 bases and the J gene end by 4 bases; junction bases not matched to a gene: 6. The germline V gene has CDR1 SEHNR and CDR2 FQNEAQ (reference sequence). The CDR3: CASSYGTSGGYEQYF. Here the CDR3 DNA reads TGTGCCAGCAGCTATGGGACTAGCGGAGGATACGAGCAGTACTTC. Combining the CDR3 with reference TRBV7-9 and TRBJ2-7 gives the whole variable domain DTGVSQNPRHKITKRGQNVTFRCDPISEHNRLYWYRQTLGQGPEFLTYFQNEAQLEKSRLLSDRFSAERPKGSFSTLEIQRTEQGDSAMYLCASSYGTSGGYEQYFGPGTRLTVT.

On this clonotype itself: This may arise from a read error, as a much more abundant clone is one base away. A read error is likely, as this CDR3 ends without the conserved phenylalanine or tryptophan. The rearrangement links TRBV6-2 or TRBV6-3 to TRBJ1-2; D is unresolved. The V and J ends lost 6 bases and 8 bases respectively, with 10 bases between them. Germline V CDR1 and CDR2: MNHEY, SVGEGT. The CDR3 loop spans 11 amino acids. The CDR3 nucleotides read TGTGCCAGCAGCCCGCGTCGGGGCTACACCCTC. Its translation is CASSPRRGYTL.

The genes are TRBV7-3 and TRBJ1-1; D is perhaps TRBD1 (6 bases). This CDR3 has 13 residues. The germline V gene encodes CDR1 SGHTA and CDR2 FQGTGA. V was pared by 5 bases and J by 4 bases, with 11 bases between. The CDR3 bases are TGTGCCAGCAGCATGGGCAGGGGCACTGAAGCTTTCTTT. It translates to CASSMGRGTEAFF.

This clonotype appeared a few times. V gene TRBV12-3 or TRBV12-4 combines with J gene TRBJ2-3, with D possibly TRBD1 on 5 matching bases. V lost 5 bases, J lost 2 bases, and 14 bases lay in between. This CDR3 is built from 15 residues. CDR3 sequence: CASSLQGWVTDTQYF. Here the CDR3 DNA reads TGTGCCAGCAGTCTTCAGGGATGGGTCACAGATACGCAGTATTTT.

There are a few counts of this clonotype. The chain carries TRBV6-1 and TRBJ1-2; D possibly corresponds to TRBD1 (5 bases). Germline values: CDR1 MNHNS, CDR2 SASEGT. Trimming took off 4 bases at V and 4 bases at J, with 13 bases between the two ends. This CDR3 is built from 14 residues. The chain's CDR3 is CASSGRQRTYGYTF. The CDR3 nucleotides are TGTGCCAGCAGTGGGAGACAGAGAACCTATGGCTACACCTTC.

This clonotype was seen a handful of times. At one end the junction does not follow the germline gene, possibly because of a read error. V usage is TRBV4-2 and J usage is TRBJ2-1, with D possibly TRBD2 on 7 matching bases. The germline CDR1 and CDR2 sequences are LGHNA and YNFKEQ. CDR3 size: 14 residues. CDR3 nucleotides: TGTGCCAGCAGCCAAGAAGGGGGGAGGGACCAACATCTCTTC. Translated, it gives CASSQEGGRDQHLF.

CDR3 sequence: CSAAPRRISPLHF. Written as DNA, the CDR3 is TGCAGTGCTGCCCCCAGGAGAATCTCACCCCTCCACTTT. V and J are TRBV20-1 and TRBJ1-6; D ambiguous. Between the trimmed V and J ends, which lost 5 bases and 10 bases, there was a span of 15 bases. The CDR3 is 13 residues long. Germline CDR1 and CDR2: DFQATT and SNEGSKA (reference sequence).

J is TRBJ1-3 and V is TRBV24-1; D ambiguous. Trimming removed 4 bases at V and 0 bases at J, with 12 bases between. In germline, CDR1 is KGHDR, CDR2 SFDVKD. The CDR3 runs 16 residues. The CDR3 DNA reads as TGTGCCACCAGTGACCGTGACGGACCCTCTGGAAACACCATATATTTT. The encoded protein is CATSDRDGPSGNTIYF.

This sequence joins TRBV24-1 and TRBJ2-5; the match to TRBD2 covers 7 bases. From germline, CDR1 is KGHDR and CDR2 SFDVKD. Unmatched junction bases numbered 7, after V lost 10 bases and J lost 3 bases. This CDR3 spans 13 amino acids. The CDR3 nucleotides read TGTGCCACAGCATTGGGGGGGAAAGAGACCCAGTACTTC. It specifies CATALGGKETQYF.

This chain uses TRBV10-3 with TRBJ2-5, with a tentative D call TRBD2 (7 bases). The germline V and J ends were trimmed by 2 bases and 5 bases, with 15 bases remaining between them. Germline CDR1 ENHRY, CDR2 SYGVKD. This CDR3 spans 15 amino acids. This CDR3 reads CAISEGGLTGETQYF. The CDR3 DNA is TGTGCCATCAGTGAGGGGGGACTAACAGGGGAGACCCAGTACTTC.

As regards this clonotype: Germline and junction disagree at one end, which may indicate a read error. This sequence joins TRBV7-7 and TRBJ2-5; 8 bases agree with TRBD1. CDR3 length equals 17 residues. Germline-derived CDR1 and CDR2 are SSHAT and FNYEAQ (reference sequence). For the CDR3, the DNA is TGTGCTAGCAGCTTAACCACAGACAGGGGCCCTCAAGAGACCCAGTACTTC. Its protein product is CASSLTTDRGPQETQYF.

V is TRBV6-5 and J is TRBJ2-7, with D possibly TRBD1 on 5 matching bases. Germline assignment: CDR1 MNHEY and CDR2 SVGAGI. The CDR3 totals 12 residues. V shed 3 bases and J shed 9 bases, with 12 bases lying between them. The CDR3 nucleotides read TGTGCCAGCAGTTATCCAGGGTTCGGGCAGTACTTC. Its translation is CASSYPGFGQYF.

The rearrangement links TRBV6-5 to TRBJ1-3; TRBD1 aligns across 11 bases. The V gene's germline CDR1 is MNHEY and CDR2 SVGAGI. The CDR3 is 18 amino acids. The V segment lost 6 bases and the J segment 0 bases; nucleotides outside the gene matches: 10. CDR3 sequence reads: CASRPRTGGPFSGNTIYF. The CDR3 bases are TGTGCCAGCAGACCCCGGACAGGGGGCCCCTTCTCTGGAAACACCATATATTTT.

The chain has TRBV3-1 and TRBJ1-5; 7 bases map to TRBD1. The CDR3 is 17 amino acids. The trim removed 1 base at V and 5 bases at J, leaving 11 bases unmatched. Germline-derived CDR1 and CDR2 are LGHDT and YNNKEL (reference sequence). CDR3 sequence: CASSQAGTGASYQPQHF. Here the CDR3 DNA reads TGTGCCAGCAGCCAAGCCGGAACAGGGGCTTCGTATCAGCCCCAGCATTTT.

The genes are TRBV7-8 and TRBJ1-1; D unclear. V gave up 3 bases and J gave up 3 bases, with 2 bases separating them. CDR1 and CDR2 from the germline V gene are SGHVS and FQNEAQ. CDR3 length: 11 amino acids. CDR3 sequence reads: CASSFHTEAFF. The DNA for the CDR3 is TGTGCCAGCAGCTTTCACACTGAAGCTTTCTTT.

This chain joins TRBV6-2 or TRBV6-3 and TRBJ1-6; the D gene is possibly TRBD1 (5 bases). Trimming cost V 5 bases and J 12 bases, with 11 bases left between them. Germline V gives CDR1 MNHEY, CDR2 SVGEGT. This CDR3 is built from 12 residues. CDR3 sequence reads: CASSRTGGPLHF. CDR3 sequence (DNA): TGTGCCAGCAGTCGTACAGGAGGACCCCTCCACTTT.

The chain is built from TRBV5-4 and TRBJ2-1, with D uncertain. The CDR3 has 15 amino acids. V was clipped by 0 bases and J by 3 bases, with 10 bases between them. Germline V gives CDR1 SGHNT, CDR2 YYREEE (reference sequence). Written as DNA, the CDR3 is TGTGCCAGCAGCTTGGACAGTTCTCTCTACAATGAGCAGTTCTTC. Protein: CASSLDSSLYNEQFF. The full variable domain, rest sourced from reference TRBV5-4 and TRBJ2-1, is ETGVTQSPTHLIKTRGQQVTLRCSSQSGHNTVSWYQQALGQGPQFIFQYYREEENGRGNFPPRFSGLQFPNYSSELNVNALELDDSALYLCASSLDSSLYNEQFFGPGTRLTVL.

The chain combines TRBV29-1 with TRBJ2-1; 12 bases match TRBD2. Germline CDR1 is SQVTM and CDR2 is ANQGSEA. The CDR3 loop spans 15 amino acids. V lost 3 bases, J lost 7 bases, and 7 bases stayed unmatched. This CDR3 is CSVDWASGRGNEQFF. The CDR3 nucleotides read TGCAGCGTTGATTGGGCTAGCGGGAGGGGGAATGAGCAGTTCTTC.

The J gene is TRBJ2-7, the V gene TRBV12-3 or TRBV12-4, with a tentative D call TRBD2 (5 bases). This CDR3 spans 12 amino acids. Trimming left V 3 bases short and J 7 bases short, with 10 bases between. CDR3 in amino acids: CASSFHPGEQYF. In nucleotides, the CDR3 is TGTGCCAGCAGTTTCCACCCGGGGGAGCAGTACTTC.

The chain is built from TRBV11-2 and TRBJ1-2, with D hard to call. The CDR3 loop spans 15 amino acids. V was clipped by 5 bases and J by 4 bases, with 17 bases between them. The V gene's germline CDR1 is SGHAT and CDR2 FQNNGV. The CDR3 protein is CASSRRPQESYGYTF. CDR3 nucleotide sequence: TGTGCCAGCAGCCGTAGACCGCAGGAGAGCTATGGCTACACCTTC.

This clonotype was detected only once. CDR3 in amino acids: CAISLRRALSDTQYF. CDR3 DNA sequence: TGTGCCATCAGTCTTAGGAGGGCCCTCTCAGATACGCAGTATTTT. The chain carries TRBV10-3 and TRBJ2-3; possible D gene TRBD2, 6 bases. The CDR3 covers 15 residues. Germline CDR1 is ENHRY and CDR2 is SYGVKD. V dropped 5 bases and J dropped 4 bases, with 16 bases sitting between them.

This clonotype was seen once. The chain recombines TRBV20-1 with TRBJ2-7; 8 nucleotides line up with TRBD1. This CDR3 is built from 14 residues. J lost 3 bases, V lost 5 bases, and 9 bases had no gene match. Germline-derived CDR1 and CDR2 are DFQATT and SNEGSKA (reference sequence). The CDR3 coding sequence is TGCAGTGCTCTTCTTCAGGGGGCTTACTACGAGCAGTACTTC. Its translation: CSALLQGAYYEQYF.

This chain uses TRBV7-2 with TRBJ1-1; D gene unclear. Between the trimmed V and J ends, which lost 4 bases and 10 bases, there was a span of 10 bases. Germline lookup yields CDR1 SGHTA and CDR2 FQGNSA. CDR3 size: 11 residues. In DNA, the CDR3 is TGTGCCAGCAGCTCCATATCGGCAGCTTTCTTT. This sequence encodes CASSSISAAFF.

The chain links TRBV4-2 to TRBJ2-7, with 12 bases identical to TRBD2. Germline CDR1 is LGHNA and CDR2 is YNFKEQ. The trim removed 1 base at V and 1 base at J, leaving 5 bases unmatched. This CDR3 region has 17 residues. CDR3 sequence: CASSQGTSGTFSYEQYF. The DNA for the CDR3 is TGTGCCAGCAGCCAAGGGACTAGCGGGACTTTTTCCTACGAGCAGTACTTC.

The chain employs TRBV7-2 and TRBJ1-5; D is unclear. The CDR3 loop spans 12 amino acids. Trimming left V 1 base short and J 5 bases short, with 3 bases between. Germline CDR1 SGHTA, CDR2 FQGNSA. CDR3 DNA sequence: TGTGCCAGCAGCTTAGATCATCAGCCCCAGCATTTT. Amino acids: CASSLDHQPQHF.

This chain joins TRBV4-3 and TRBJ1-1; D ambiguous. The V and J ends lost 1 base and 5 bases respectively, with 8 bases between them. Per the germline V gene, CDR1 is LGHNA and CDR2 is YSLEER. The CDR3 runs to 13 residues. The CDR3 sequence: CASSQGIWTEAFF. The CDR3 nucleotides are TGCGCCAGCAGCCAAGGGATTTGGACTGAAGCTTTCTTT.

The J gene is TRBJ1-2, the V gene TRBV30; tentatively, D is TRBD1 (5 bases). The CDR3 sequence is 15 residues long. V dropped 2 bases and J dropped 5 bases, with 18 bases sitting between them. Per the germline V gene, CDR1 is GTSNPN and CDR2 is SVGIG (reference sequence). The CDR3 sequence is CAWSTSWGEGYGYTF. In DNA form, the CDR3 reads TGTGCCTGGAGTACCTCCTGGGGGGAGGGGTATGGCTACACCTTC.